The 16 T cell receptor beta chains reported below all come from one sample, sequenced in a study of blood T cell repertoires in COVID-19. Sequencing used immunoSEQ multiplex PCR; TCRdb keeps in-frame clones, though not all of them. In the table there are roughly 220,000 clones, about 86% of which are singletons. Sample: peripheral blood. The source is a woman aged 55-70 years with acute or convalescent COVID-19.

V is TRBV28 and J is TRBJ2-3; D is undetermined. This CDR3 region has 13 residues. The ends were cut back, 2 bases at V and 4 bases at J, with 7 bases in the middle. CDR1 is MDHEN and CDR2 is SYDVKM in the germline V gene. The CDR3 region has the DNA TGTGCCAGCAGTTTACCCTTCCCAGATACGCAGTATTTT. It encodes CASSLPFPDTQYF.

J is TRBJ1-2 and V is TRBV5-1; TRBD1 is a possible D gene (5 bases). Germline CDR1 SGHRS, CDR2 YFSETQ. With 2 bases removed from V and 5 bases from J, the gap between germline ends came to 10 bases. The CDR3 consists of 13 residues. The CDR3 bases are TGCGCCAGCAGCTTCCCGGGGGAATATGGCTACACCTTC. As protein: CASSFPGEYGYTF.

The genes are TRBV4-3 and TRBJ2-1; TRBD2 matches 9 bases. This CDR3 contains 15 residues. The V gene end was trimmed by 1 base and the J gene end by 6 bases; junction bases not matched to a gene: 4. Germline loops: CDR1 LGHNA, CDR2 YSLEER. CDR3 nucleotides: TGCGCCAGCAGCCAAGCGGCGGGGGGGCGCAATGAGCAGTTCTTC. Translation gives CASSQAAGGRNEQFF.

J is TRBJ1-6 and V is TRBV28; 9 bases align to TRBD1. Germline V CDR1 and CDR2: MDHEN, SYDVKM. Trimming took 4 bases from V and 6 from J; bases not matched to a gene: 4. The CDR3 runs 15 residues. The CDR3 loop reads CASSSVTGGNSPLHF. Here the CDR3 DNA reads TGTGCCAGCAGTTCGGTGACAGGGGGTAATTCACCCCTCCACTTT.

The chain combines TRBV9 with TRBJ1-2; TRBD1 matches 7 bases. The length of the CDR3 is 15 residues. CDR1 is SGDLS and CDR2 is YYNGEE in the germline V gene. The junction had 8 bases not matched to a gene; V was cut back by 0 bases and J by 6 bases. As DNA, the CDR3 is TGTGCCAGCAGCGTAGCTGGCAGGGGGATCGATGGCTACACCTTC. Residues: CASSVAGRGIDGYTF. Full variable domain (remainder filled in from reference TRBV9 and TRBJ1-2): DSGVTQTPKHLITATGQRVTLRCSPRSGDLSVYWYQQSLDQGLQFLIQYYNGEERAKGNILERFSAQQFPDLHSELNLSSLELGDSALYFCASSVAGRGIDGYTFGSGTRLTVV.

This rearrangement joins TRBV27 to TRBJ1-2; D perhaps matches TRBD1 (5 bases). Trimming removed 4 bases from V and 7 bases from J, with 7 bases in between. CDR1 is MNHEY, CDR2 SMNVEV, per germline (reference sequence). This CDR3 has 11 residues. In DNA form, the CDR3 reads TGTGCCAGCAGTTCAGGGTCTGGCTACACCTTC. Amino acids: CASSSGSGYTF.

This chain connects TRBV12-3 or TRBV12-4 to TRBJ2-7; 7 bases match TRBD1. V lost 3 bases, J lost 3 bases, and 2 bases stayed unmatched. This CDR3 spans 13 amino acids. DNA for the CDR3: TGTGCCAGCAGTTTGGGGACAGTCTACGAGCAGTACTTC. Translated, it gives CASSLGTVYEQYF.

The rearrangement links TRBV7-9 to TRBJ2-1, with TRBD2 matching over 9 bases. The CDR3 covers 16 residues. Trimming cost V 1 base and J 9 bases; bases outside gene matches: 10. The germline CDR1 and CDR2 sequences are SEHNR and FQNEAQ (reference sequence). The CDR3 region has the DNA TGTGCCAGCAGCTTAGAGAGCCGCGGGGGGGCCGGTGAGCAGTTCTTC. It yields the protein CASSLESRGGAGEQFF.

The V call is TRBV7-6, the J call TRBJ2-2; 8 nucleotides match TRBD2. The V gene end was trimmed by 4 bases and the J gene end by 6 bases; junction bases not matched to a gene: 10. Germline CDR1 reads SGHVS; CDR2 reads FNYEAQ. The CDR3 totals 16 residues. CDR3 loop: CASSSTGGLSSGELFF. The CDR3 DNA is TGTGCCAGCAGCTCTACGGGGGGGCTTTCCTCCGGGGAGCTGTTTTTT.

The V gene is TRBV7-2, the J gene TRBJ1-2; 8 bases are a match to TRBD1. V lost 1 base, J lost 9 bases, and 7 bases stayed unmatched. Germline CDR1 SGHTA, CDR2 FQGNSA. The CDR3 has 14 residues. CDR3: CASSLEGQASRYTF. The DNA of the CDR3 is TGTGCCAGCAGCTTAGAGGGACAGGCGAGCCGCTACACCTTC.

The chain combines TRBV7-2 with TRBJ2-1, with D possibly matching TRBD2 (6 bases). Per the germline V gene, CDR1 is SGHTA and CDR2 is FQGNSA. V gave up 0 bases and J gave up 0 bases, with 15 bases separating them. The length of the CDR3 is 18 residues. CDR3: CASSLASGDRSSYNEQFF. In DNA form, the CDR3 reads TGTGCCAGCAGCTTAGCTTCGGGGGATCGTAGCTCCTACAATGAGCAGTTCTTC.

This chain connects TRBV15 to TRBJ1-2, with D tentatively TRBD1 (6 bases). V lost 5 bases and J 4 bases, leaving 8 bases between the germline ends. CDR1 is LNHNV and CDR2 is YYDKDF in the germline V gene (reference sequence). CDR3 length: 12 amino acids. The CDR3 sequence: CATSGGAYGYTF. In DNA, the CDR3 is TGTGCCACCAGCGGGGGGGCCTATGGCTACACCTTC.

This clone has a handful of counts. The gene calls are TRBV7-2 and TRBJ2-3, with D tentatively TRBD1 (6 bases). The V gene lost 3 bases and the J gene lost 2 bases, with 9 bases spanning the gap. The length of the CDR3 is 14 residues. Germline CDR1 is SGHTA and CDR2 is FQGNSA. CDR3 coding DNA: TGTGCCAGCAGCTTCGGGACAAACACAGATACGCAGTATTTT. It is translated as CASSFGTNTDTQYF. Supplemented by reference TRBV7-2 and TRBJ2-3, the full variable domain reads GAGVSQSPSNKVTEKGKDVELRCDPISGHTALYWYRQSLGQGLEFLIYFQGNSAPDKSGLPSDRFSAERTGGSVSTLTIQRTQQEDSAVYLCASSFGTNTDTQYFGPGTRLTVL.

The CDR3 DNA reads TGTGCCAGTAGTTCCCGACAGGGGAGGCGTCGGACTGAAGCTTTCTTT. This codes for CASSSRQGRRRTEAFF. The rearrangement joins TRBV19 to TRBJ1-1; 8 bases align to TRBD1. CDR1 and CDR2 from the germline V gene are LNHDA and SQIVND (reference sequence). V shed 5 bases and J 5 bases; nucleotides not matched to a gene: 13. This CDR3 has 16 residues.

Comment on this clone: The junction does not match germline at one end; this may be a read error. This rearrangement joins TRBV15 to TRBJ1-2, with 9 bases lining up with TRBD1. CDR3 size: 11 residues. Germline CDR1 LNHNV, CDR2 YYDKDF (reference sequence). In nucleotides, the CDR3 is TGTGCCACCAGCATTGGACAGGGGACCCTCTTC. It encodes CATSIGQGTLF.

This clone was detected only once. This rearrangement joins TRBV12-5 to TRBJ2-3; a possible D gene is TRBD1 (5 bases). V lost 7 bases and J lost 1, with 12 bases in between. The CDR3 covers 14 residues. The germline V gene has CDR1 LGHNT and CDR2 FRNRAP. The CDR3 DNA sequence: TGTGCTAGTGCCCAGGGTTCGGGCACAGATACGCAGTATTTT. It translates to CASAQGSGTDTQYF.